This T cell receptor beta chain came from a study of somatic mutations in cytotoxic T cells in rheumatoid arthritis. Study-level points and caveats: The top CD8+ clone topped 20% of CD8+ cells in about an eighth of the roughly 60 patients.

The CDR3 is 15 amino acids. Germline CDR1 MDHEN, CDR2 SYDVKM. With 5 bases removed from V and 0 bases from J, the gap between germline ends came to 14 bases. Sequenced by immunoSEQ multiplex PCR; TCRdb stores in-frame clones only, minus some. Of about 11,000 clones listed, about 68% were seen once; the top ten hold 9% to 10%. The table lists this clone with a count of one. The antigen is not known. The chain joins TRBV28 to TRBJ2-7, with D perhaps being TRBD1 or TRBD2 (5 bases each). The clonotype was recovered from an older man in good health. The sequencing sample was made of CD8+ T cells sorted from blood. The CDR3 nucleotides are TGTGCCAGCAGTCCCATTGGGGACGCCTCCTACGAGCAGTACTTC. Amino acids: CASSPIGDASYEQYF.